This entry is about one T cell receptor (beta chain). Some clones are missing from TCRdb's copy, which holds only in-frame ones; the method was immunoSEQ multiplex PCR. The sample has hundreds of thousands of clones, 85% to 95% seen once. The sample comes from a study of shared clonotypes between healthy human individuals. This CDR3 spans 13 amino acids. V lost 10 bases and J lost 4, with 14 bases in between. From germline, CDR1 is MNHEY and CDR2 SMNVEV (reference sequence). Cells designated naive CD8 were CD45RO-negative and were positively selected for CCR7, with terminally differentiated effector memory CD45RA+ cells excluded.

The V gene is TRBV27, the J gene TRBJ2-1; tentatively, D is TRBD1 or TRBD2 (5 bases each). This clonotype originated in a man aged 25 to 40 in good health. The sample comprised naive CD8+ T cells sorted from blood. CDR3 coding DNA: TGTGCCACCTCCCGGGGCGTATACAATGAGCAGTTCTTC. Translation gives CATSRGVYNEQFF.